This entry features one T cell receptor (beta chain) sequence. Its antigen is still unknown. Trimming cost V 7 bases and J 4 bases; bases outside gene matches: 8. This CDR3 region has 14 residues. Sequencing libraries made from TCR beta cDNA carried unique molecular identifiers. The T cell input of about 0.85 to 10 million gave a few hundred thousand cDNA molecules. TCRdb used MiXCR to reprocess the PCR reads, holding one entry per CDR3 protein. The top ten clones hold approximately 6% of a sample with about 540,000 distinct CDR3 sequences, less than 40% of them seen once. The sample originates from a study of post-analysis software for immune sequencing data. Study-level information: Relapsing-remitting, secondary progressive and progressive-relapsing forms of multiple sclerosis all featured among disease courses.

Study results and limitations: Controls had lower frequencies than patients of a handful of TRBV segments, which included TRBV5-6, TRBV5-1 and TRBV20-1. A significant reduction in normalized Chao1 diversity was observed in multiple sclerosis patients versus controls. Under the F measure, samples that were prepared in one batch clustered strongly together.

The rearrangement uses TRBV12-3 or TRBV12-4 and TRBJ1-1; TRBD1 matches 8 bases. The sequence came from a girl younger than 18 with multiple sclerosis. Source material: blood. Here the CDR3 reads CASTRDRQITEAFF. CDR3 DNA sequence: TGTGCCAGCACTCGGGACAGGCAAATCACTGAAGCTTTCTTT.